The text below deals with one TCR beta chain. This record belongs to a study of blood T cell repertoires in COVID-19. TCRdb's table, derived via immunoSEQ multiplex PCR, lists solely in-frame clones and lacks some. The sample consists of 100,000 to 150,000 clones, about 85% of them appearing once. The CDR3 runs 15 residues. Looked up from germline, CDR1 is MNHEY and CDR2 is SVGAGI. Trimming shortened V by 6 bases and J by 1 base, and 16 bases separated the two germline ends. Seattle patients were enrolled during active infection and followed longitudinally. Sequenced: peripheral blood. The TCR sequence derives from a woman of 80 years or more with COVID-19, enrolled during active disease. V is TRBV6-5 and J is TRBJ2-7, with D perhaps TRBD1 (6 bases). The CDR3 region is CASSPESGQSYEQYF. The CDR3 bases are TGTGCCAGCAGCCCCGAATCCGGACAGTCCTACGAGCAGTACTTC.